Shown below are 27 T cell receptor beta chains from a single sample sequenced in a study of blood T cells in healthy people across ages. A second PCR, run for roughly 7 to 12 cycles, used a sample-barcoded 5' primer plus a J-beta primer mix. MiXCR was run by TCRdb on the 5' RACE reads, yielding one entry per CDR3 protein. The sample holds hundreds of thousands of distinct CDR3 sequences; approximately 52% are singletons and the top ten take approximately 15%. The material sequenced was blood. Source of these receptors: a woman of 80 years or more in good health.

The gene calls are TRBV5-1 and TRBJ2-1; tentatively, D is TRBD1 (6 bases). Germline V CDR1 and CDR2: SGHRS, YFSETQ. The CDR3 contains 15 residues. Trimming shortened V by 4 bases and J by 3 bases, and 14 bases separated the two germline ends. The CDR3 DNA reads as TGCGCCAGCAGCCCGGAACCGGGACACTACAATGAGCAGTTCTTC. Protein product: CASSPEPGHYNEQFF.

This clonotype was seen ten or more times. The chain joins TRBV6-2 or TRBV6-3 to TRBJ2-1; possible D gene TRBD1, 5 bases. V lost 8 bases and J 0 bases, leaving 11 bases between the germline ends. Germline CDR1 is MNHEY and CDR2 is SVGEGT. The CDR3 has 14 amino acids. CDR3 in DNA: TGTGCCAGCGGGGCCAGGAGCTCCTACAATGAGCAGTTCTTC. This gives the protein CASGARSSYNEQFF.

On this clonotype: One end of the junction is discordant with germline, which a read error may explain. The chain joins TRBV12-3 or TRBV12-4 to TRBJ2-5, with D possibly matching TRBD1 (6 bases). The CDR3 length is 14 residues. The CDR3 here is CANSAAGAQETQYF. In DNA, the CDR3 is TGTGCCAACAGTGCGGCAGGGGCCCAAGAGACCCAGTACTTC.

This clonotype came up many times. J is TRBJ2-7 and V is TRBV7-9; D gene ambiguous. CDR3 size: 13 residues. V lost 2 bases and J 4 bases, leaving 9 bases between the germline ends. The germline V gene encodes CDR1 SEHNR and CDR2 FQNEAQ (reference sequence). Here the CDR3 DNA reads TGTGCCAGCAGCTTAAATGCACTATACGAGCAGTACTTC. Translation: CASSLNALYEQYF.

The chain employs TRBV7-2 and TRBJ2-2, with D possibly TRBD2 on 7 matching bases. This CDR3 is 15 amino acids long. Looked up from germline, CDR1 is SGHTA and CDR2 is FQGNSA. Trimming removed 2 bases from V and 5 bases from J, with 12 bases in between. CDR3 residues: CASSLRGAFTGELFF. The DNA for the CDR3 is TGTGCCAGCAGCTTACGGGGGGCTTTTACCGGGGAGCTGTTTTTT.

As to this clonotype: With a much larger clone just one base away, this may be a read error. This rearrangement joins TRBV18 to TRBJ2-5; possibly TRBD2 for D (5 bases). The CDR3 extends over 15 amino acids. Trimming removed 4 bases from V and 0 bases from J, with 12 bases in between. Per the germline V gene, CDR1 is KGHSH and CDR2 is LQKENI. CDR3 amino acids: CASSQLASHQETQYF. The CDR3 DNA sequence: TGTGCCAGCTCACAGTTAGCGTCCCACCAAGAGACCCAGTACTTC.

The chain recombines TRBV11-2 with TRBJ1-6; D gene ambiguous. Germline V lookup: CDR1 SGHAT, CDR2 FQNNGV. Deletions cut 1 base from V and 14 bases from J, with 18 bases between. CDR3 length: 15 residues. CDR3 in DNA: TGTGCCAGCAGCTTAGTGGGAGGGCACCTATTTTCCCTCCACTTT. Its protein is CASSLVGGHLFSLHF.

This clonotype was seen at least ten times. This chain uses TRBV12-3 or TRBV12-4 with TRBJ2-3; 13 nucleotides match TRBD2. This CDR3 region has 16 residues. Germline trimming cut 6 bases from V and 5 bases from J; bases unmatched to any gene: 8. In DNA, the CDR3 is TGTGCCAGCAGATCCGGACTAGCGGGAGTAGGAGATACGCAGTATTTT. Translated, it gives CASRSGLAGVGDTQYF.

The chain joins TRBV5-1 to TRBJ2-2; TRBD1 aligns across 7 bases. The length of the CDR3 is 13 residues. J was trimmed by 3 bases and V by 4 bases; bases with no gene match: 0. The germline V gene encodes CDR1 SGHRS and CDR2 YFSETQ. The chain's CDR3 is CASSTGDTGELFF. The CDR3 region has the DNA TGCGCCAGCAGCACAGGGGACACCGGGGAGCTGTTTTTT.

Comments on this clonotype: This could be a read error, since a much larger clone is one nucleotide away. The chain employs TRBV20-1 and TRBJ2-7; D possibly uses TRBD1 or TRBD2 (5 bases each). The germline V gene has CDR1 DFQATT and CDR2 SNEGSKA (reference sequence). Trimming took 0 bases from V and 4 from J, leaving 16 bases between them. The CDR3 has 15 residues. The CDR3 nucleotides are TGCAGTGCTAGAGAAGTACAAGTGGGGGTTTACGAGCAGTACTTC. It codes for CSAREVQVGVYEQYF.

The rearrangement links TRBV20-1 to TRBJ2-5; D is unresolved. The CDR3 consists of 12 residues. V was clipped by 3 bases and J by 1 base, with 6 bases between them. Germline V CDR1 and CDR2: DFQATT, SNEGSKA (reference sequence). Here the CDR3 reads CSASGLQETQYF. CDR3 bases: TGCAGTGCTAGCGGGCTCCAAGAGACCCAGTACTTC.

The rearrangement joins TRBV7-2 to TRBJ2-2, with D perhaps being TRBD1 or TRBD2 (5 bases each). The length of the CDR3 is 17 residues. V was cut by 1 base and J by 0 bases, with 12 bases left in between. Germline-derived CDR1 and CDR2 are SGHTA and FQGNSA. CDR3: CASSLVFRGPNTGELFF. CDR3 nucleotide sequence: TGTGCCAGCAGCTTAGTGTTCCGGGGCCCGAACACCGGGGAGCTGTTTTTT.

CDR3 amino acids: CATCLDCPSTDTQYF. DNA of the CDR3: TGTGCCACCTGCTTAGACTGTCCGAGCACAGATACGCAGTATTTT. J is TRBJ2-3 and V is TRBV12-3 or TRBV12-4; D gene ambiguous. The CDR3 totals 15 residues. The V end lost 10 bases, the J end lost 0 bases, and 17 bases lay between the germline ends.

This clonotype was observed once. The V gene is TRBV20-1, the J gene TRBJ1-1; a possible D gene is TRBD1 (6 bases). There are 14 residues in the CDR3. With 4 bases removed from V and 6 bases from J, the gap between germline ends came to 18 bases. Looked up from germline, CDR1 is DFQATT and CDR2 is SNEGSKA (reference sequence). The CDR3: CSATRQVAGSEAFF. The CDR3 coding sequence is TGCAGTGCTACCAGACAGGTGGCTGGTTCTGAAGCTTTCTTT.

Remarks on this clonotype: With a much larger clone just one base away, this may be a read error. The chain carries TRBV7-9 and TRBJ2-1, with 7 bases aligning to TRBD1. The J call may be incorrect, as the DNA end agrees better with TRBJ2-7. Germline values: CDR1 SEHNR, CDR2 FQNEAQ (reference sequence). CDR3 length: 16 amino acids. This CDR3 reads CASSATKGAGYNEQYF. The CDR3 region has the DNA TGTGCCAGCAGCGCTACCAAGGGGGCTGGCTACAATGAGCAGTACTTC.

V and J are TRBV15 and TRBJ2-1; 7 bases agree with TRBD1. CDR3 length equals 15 residues. The ends lost 0 bases at V and 5 bases at J; junction bases unmatched: 4. Germline V gives CDR1 LNHNV, CDR2 YYDKDF (reference sequence). The CDR3 nucleotides read TGTGCCACCAGCAGAGATCGCAGGGGGAACAATGAGCAGTTCTTC. This codes for CATSRDRRGNNEQFF.

This clonotype occurred a few times. V and J are TRBV7-8 and TRBJ2-3, with TRBD1 matching over 7 bases. The V segment lost 6 bases and the J segment 2 bases; nucleotides outside the gene matches: 8. From germline, CDR1 is SGHVS and CDR2 FQNEAQ. The CDR3 length is 15 residues. Here the CDR3 reads CASSLQGSFTDTQYF. The CDR3, as DNA: TGTGCCAGCAGTCTACAGGGGTCCTTCACAGATACGCAGTATTTT.

The chain employs TRBV28 and TRBJ1-5; D possibly corresponds to TRBD1 (5 bases). The CDR3 length is 15 residues. Trimming cost V 6 bases and J 2 bases, with 14 bases left between them. Germline V gives CDR1 MDHEN, CDR2 SYDVKM. CDR3: CASSHPRGGNQPQHF. The CDR3 DNA follows: TGTGCCAGCAGCCATCCCCGAGGGGGCAATCAGCCCCAGCATTTT.

As to this clonotype: Germline and junction disagree at one end, which may indicate a read error. CDR3 bases: TGTACCACCAGTGGGGCCTTCCGCTACAATGAGCAGTACTTC. This encodes CTTSGAFRYNEQYF. This rearrangement joins TRBV24-1 to TRBJ2-1; D is possibly TRBD1 (5 bases). The last part of the DNA fits TRBJ2-7 better; the J call may be wrong. The germline gives CDR1 KGHDR, CDR2 SFDVKD. The CDR3 covers 14 residues.

Turning to this clonotype: A much larger clone differs by one base, so this may be a read error. The chain uses TRBV7-3 and TRBJ2-3; D remains unclear. Trimming stripped 0 bases from V and 1 base from J, with 8 bases between. CDR1 and CDR2 (germline): SGHTA, FQGTGA. This CDR3 comprises 15 residues. For the CDR3, the DNA is TGTGCCAGCAGCTTAACCATCTCTGGCACAGATACGCAGTATTTT. This codes for CASSLTISGTDTQYF.

This rearrangement joins TRBV4-2 to TRBJ2-7, with D unclear. The CDR3 contains 15 residues. V was cut by 1 base and J by 0 bases, with 10 bases left in between. The germline CDR1 and CDR2 sequences are LGHNA and YNFKEQ. The chain's CDR3 is CASSQGRNPSYEQYF. CDR3 DNA sequence: TGTGCCAGCAGCCAAGGTCGAAACCCCTCCTACGAGCAGTACTTC.

This clonotype has more than one count but fewer than ten. The chain joins TRBV20-1 to TRBJ1-5; 7 bases map to TRBD1. The V and J ends lost 6 bases and 0 bases, in that order; junction bases with no gene match: 8. The CDR3 extends over 15 amino acids. Germline loops: CDR1 DFQATT, CDR2 SNEGSKA (reference sequence). The CDR3 protein is CSALTGSFSNQPQHF. The CDR3 coding sequence is TGCAGTGCCTTGACAGGGTCTTTTAGCAATCAGCCCCAGCATTTT.

In its sample, this clonotype was seen a few times. The V call is TRBV28, the J call TRBJ2-5; a weak D match, TRBD1 (5 bases). Germline V lookup: CDR1 MDHEN, CDR2 SYDVKM. The CDR3 has 14 amino acids. With 5 bases removed from V and 4 bases from J, the gap between germline ends came to 14 bases. The CDR3 nucleotides read TGTGCCAGCAGTACCAGGGAATTGGGAGAGACCCAGTACTTC. This sequence encodes CASSTRELGETQYF.

In the case of this clonotype: Germline is not matched at one junction end, which may reflect a read error. The chain's CDR3 is CAGSHSGTSNEQFF. Here the CDR3 DNA reads TGTGCCGGCAGCCACTCCGGGACAAGTAATGAGCAGTTCTTC. The rearrangement links TRBV7-2 to TRBJ2-1, with D perhaps matching TRBD1 (6 bases). In germline, CDR1 is SGHTA, CDR2 FQGNSA. The CDR3 consists of 14 residues.

This sequence joins TRBV29-1 and TRBJ1-1; the D gene is possibly TRBD1 (5 bases). With 6 bases removed from V and 0 bases from J, the gap between germline ends came to 8 bases. Germline CDR1 and CDR2: SQVTM and ANQGSEA. The length of the CDR3 is 12 residues. CDR3 bases: TGCAGCGTGGGACCCATGAACACTGAAGCTTTCTTT. Its translation is CSVGPMNTEAFF.

This chain links TRBV9 with TRBJ2-7; 7 positions agree with TRBD1. Germline V gives CDR1 SGDLS, CDR2 YYNGEE. The CDR3 runs 15 residues. With V trimmed by 2 bases and J by 3 bases, 8 bases remained unmatched. The CDR3 region has the DNA TGTGCCAGCAGCGTTTCGACCGGGACAGTCTACGAGCAGTACTTC. Translated, it gives CASSVSTGTVYEQYF. Together with reference TRBV9 and TRBJ2-7, the CDR3 gives the full variable domain: DSGVTQTPKHLITATGQRVTLRCSPRSGDLSVYWYQQSLDQGLQFLIQYYNGEERAKGNILERFSAQQFPDLHSELNLSSLELGDSALYFCASSVSTGTVYEQYFGPGTRLTVT.

The chain carries TRBV28 and TRBJ2-7; D perhaps matches TRBD1 (5 bases). Judging by the DNA end, TRBJ2-5 fits better; the J call may be wrong. Per the germline V gene, CDR1 is MDHEN and CDR2 is SYDVKM. This CDR3 has 11 amino acids. This CDR3 is CASSSTVTQYF. CDR3 bases: TGTGCCAGCAGTTCGACAGTGACCCAGTACTTC.